Below are 9 T cell receptor beta chains sequenced from a single sample in a study of blood T cell repertoires in COVID-19 (dated by TCRdb to about 2020). Libraries were constructed by the immunoSEQ multiplex PCR assay. TCRdb limited this immuneACCESS table to in-frame rearrangements with V and J called. A share of clones is missing; checked studies link under half to unresolved V genes, and the rest is unexplained. Within this sample are about 300,000 clones, with 88% of them counted one time only. The ten top clones hold approximately 8.8% of the sample. What was sequenced was peripheral blood. Receptors originate from a man in his late teens or twenties with active or convalescent COVID-19.

The rearrangement joins TRBV7-9 to TRBJ1-4; D is uncertain. V shed 5 bases and J shed 10 bases, with 14 bases lying between them. The CDR3 has 13 residues. Germline CDR1 and CDR2: SEHNR and FQNEAQ (reference sequence). CDR3 residues: CASSPQLVVKLFF. The CDR3 DNA reads as TGTGCCAGCAGCCCGCAGCTAGTGGTAAAACTGTTTTTT. Full variable domain (remainder filled in from reference TRBV7-9 and TRBJ1-4): DTGVSQNPRHKITKRGQNVTFRCDPISEHNRLYWYRQTLGQGPEFLTYFQNEAQLEKSRLLSDRFSAERPKGSFSTLEIQRTEQGDSAMYLCASSPQLVVKLFFGSGTQLSVL.

The chain combines TRBV5-1 with TRBJ1-1; 7 bases line up with TRBD1. V lost 4 bases to trimming and J lost 2 bases; unmatched junction nucleotides: 5. The CDR3 is made up of 14 amino acids. CDR1 and CDR2 from the germline V gene are SGHRS and YFSETQ. The CDR3 region is CASSQGQTNTEAFF. The CDR3 DNA follows: TGCGCCAGCAGCCAGGGACAGACTAACACTGAAGCTTTCTTT.

The V gene is TRBV4-2, the J gene TRBJ1-3; the match to TRBD1 covers 7 bases. The CDR3 runs 20 residues. Germline values: CDR1 LGHNA, CDR2 YNFKEQ. The V gene end was trimmed by 0 bases and the J gene end by 3 bases; junction bases not matched to a gene: 17. The chain's CDR3 is CASSQEYGVGRGLGGNTIYF. The CDR3 DNA is TGTGCCAGCAGCCAAGAGTATGGGGTTGGCAGGGGGTTAGGTGGAAACACCATATATTTT.

This clone was seen at least ten times. The genes are TRBV6-4 and TRBJ2-3, with TRBD2 identical over 9 bases. CDR3 length: 16 amino acids. Germline V gives CDR1 MRHNA, CDR2 SNTAGT. Trimming cost V 3 bases and J 5 bases; bases outside gene matches: 9. This chain's CDR3 is CASSEQAGGPGDTQYF. Here the CDR3 DNA reads TGTGCCAGCAGTGAACAGGCGGGGGGGCCTGGAGATACGCAGTATTTT.

This clone was observed a single time. The CDR3 DNA is TGCAGCGTTGATGGGCGGGGGGGCTCCGAGCAGTACTTC. Protein sequence: CSVDGRGGSEQYF. The chain couples TRBV29-1 to TRBJ2-7, with 9 bases lining up with TRBD2. The V segment lost 3 bases and the J segment 6 bases; nucleotides outside the gene matches: 6. CDR1 SQVTM and CDR2 ANQGSEA come from the germline V gene. The CDR3 extends over 13 amino acids.

This clone turned up a few times. The V call is TRBV14, the J call TRBJ1-2; D is possibly TRBD1 (6 bases). Germline lookup yields CDR1 SGHDN and CDR2 FVKESK. The CDR3 totals 14 residues. The V gene lost 2 bases and the J gene lost 3 bases, with 10 bases spanning the gap. CDR3 in amino acids: CASSQLTGHYGYTF. CDR3 DNA sequence: TGTGCCAGCAGCCAACTGACAGGCCACTATGGCTACACCTTC. The full variable domain, completed using reference TRBV14 and TRBJ1-2, is EAGVTQFPSHSVIEKGQTVTLRCDPISGHDNLYWYRRVMGKEIKFLLHFVKESKQDESGMPNNRFLAERTGGTYSTLKVQPAELEDSGVYFCASSQLTGHYGYTFGSGTRLTVV.

This chain joins TRBV6-1 and TRBJ1-2; 7 nucleotides line up with TRBD1. The CDR3 covers 12 residues. The V gene end was trimmed by 2 bases and the J gene end by 7 bases; junction bases not matched to a gene: 1. Looked up from germline, CDR1 is MNHNS and CDR2 is SASEGT. The CDR3 region is CASSETGAGYTF. DNA for the CDR3: TGTGCCAGCAGTGAAACAGGGGCTGGCTACACCTTC.

V and J are TRBV29-1 and TRBJ1-1; D is possibly TRBD1 (6 bases). V was clipped by 7 bases and J by 0 bases, with 21 bases between them. Germline values: CDR1 SQVTM, CDR2 ANQGSEA. The CDR3 extends over 16 amino acids. The DNA of the CDR3 is TGCAGCGCCATGGAGCGGGGGGGCCTCATGAACACTGAAGCTTTCTTT. Encoded protein: CSAMERGGLMNTEAFF.

The V and J genes are TRBV5-4 and TRBJ2-3; weak D call: TRBD2 (5 bases). The V gene lost 3 bases and the J gene lost 0 bases, with 11 bases spanning the gap. Germline CDR1 and CDR2: SGHNT and YYREEE (reference sequence). CDR3 length equals 15 residues. CDR3 coding DNA: TGTGCCAGCAGCTCGCTAGCTCCAAGCACAGATACGCAGTATTTT. Amino acids: CASSSLAPSTDTQYF.